One T cell receptor beta chain is described in this entry. No antigen is known for it. Base-call qualities are not available, and no considerably larger clone is one nucleotide away. Inclusive of the bounding cysteine and phenylalanine, the CDR3 is 15 residues long. Only the CDR3 part of the read is kept: 45 bases, read in frame from the first base. V drops 4 bases and J drops 2 bases, leaving 16 bases in between. The germline V gene (reference sequence) provides CDR1 DFQATT and CDR2 SNEGSKA. To demonstrate the VDJtools post-analysis software, the study profiled TCR beta repertoires from the peripheral blood of 10 to 15 young patients with multiple sclerosis. The multiple sclerosis patients were children and adolescents between roughly 6 and 15 years of age. Libraries came from PCR. Sequencer: Illumina HiSeq 2500. Unique molecular identifiers were incorporated into TCR beta cDNA libraries to reduce PCR and sequencing biases. About 500,000 cDNA molecules were obtained for every 1 to 10 million input T cells, so each molecule roughly corresponded to one T cell. The patient libraries were prepared and sequenced with the same protocol used for the earlier healthy control dataset. Within a given batch, samples were prepared together, multiplexed and sequenced on the same HiSeq lane. Under the source paper's analysis protocol: Raw barcoded reads were processed with MIGEC, discarding single-read molecular identifier groups before consensus assembly and CDR3 extraction. Clonotype tables were post-analysed with VDJtools, normalizing diversity by down-sampling all datasets to the smallest sample size. In repertoire overlap clustering, CDR3 amino acid sequences, but not nucleotide sequences, were matched to correct batch-related cross-sample contamination. TCRdb itself trimmed the public reads at Q25 with fastp, ran MiXCR and retained productive beta chains. A single entry per CDR3 protein holds the most common genes and DNA from its merged rows. What appears here as the V and J calls and clone size reflects TCRdb's work, not the paper's. This sample lists more than 450,000 distinct CDR3 sequences; around 34% were detected once. Roughly 6% of the sample goes to the ten largest clones.

This entry is derived from a study of post-analysis software for immune sequencing data (dated by TCRdb to the mid-2010s). Regarding the study in general: Relapsing-remitting, secondary progressive and progressive-relapsing multiple sclerosis were recorded as disease courses, and subtype annotation was lacking for some patients. A subset of samples was prepared in parallel using single-end sample barcoding, then pooled and co-amplified after Illumina adapter ligation. The multiple sclerosis patient repertoires were compared with 10 or so previously published healthy control repertoires from donors aged roughly 6 to 25 years.

Summary of the overall study and its limitations: Compared with controls, multiple sclerosis patients had significantly lower normalized Chao1 diversity, a finding suggesting substantial peripheral T-cell clonal expansion. Patients showed significantly higher frequencies than controls for a handful of TRBV segments, among them TRBV5-6, TRBV5-1 and TRBV20-1. The control group was slightly older than the multiple sclerosis patient group. Strong co-clustering of samples prepared in the same batch was shown by direct clustering with F measure, prompting a batch-effect correction.

This clonotype originated in a girl younger than 18 with multiple sclerosis. The sample was blood. The sequence is built from TRBV20-1 and TRBJ2-3; the D gene is tentatively TRBD1 or TRBD2, each matching 5 bases. The CDR3 reads as follows: CSATTGPRYTDTQYF. The DNA sequence is given as TGCAGTGCTACTACGGGACCGCGGTACACAGATACGCAGTATTTT.